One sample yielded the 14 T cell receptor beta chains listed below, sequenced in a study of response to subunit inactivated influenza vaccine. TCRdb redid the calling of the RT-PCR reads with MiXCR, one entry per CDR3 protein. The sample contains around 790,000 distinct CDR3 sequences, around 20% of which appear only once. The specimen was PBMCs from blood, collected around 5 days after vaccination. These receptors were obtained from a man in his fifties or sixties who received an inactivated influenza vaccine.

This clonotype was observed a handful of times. The CDR3 region has the DNA TGTGCCAGCAGCTTAGTTGCCATAACCAGCCCTAGGAGCTCCTACGAGCAGTACTTC. This codes for CASSLVAITSPRSSYEQYF. The rearrangement uses TRBV11-1 and TRBJ2-7, with D uncertain. Trimming cost V 1 base and J 0 bases, with 22 bases left between them. This CDR3 has 19 amino acids. Germline CDR1 and CDR2: SGHAT and FQDESV (reference sequence).

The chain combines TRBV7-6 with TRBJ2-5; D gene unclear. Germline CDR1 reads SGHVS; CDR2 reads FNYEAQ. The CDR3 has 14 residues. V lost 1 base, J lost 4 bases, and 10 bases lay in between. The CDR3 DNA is TGTGCCAGCAGCTTAGTAAGCAGTGGAGAGACCCAGTACTTC. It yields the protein CASSLVSSGETQYF.

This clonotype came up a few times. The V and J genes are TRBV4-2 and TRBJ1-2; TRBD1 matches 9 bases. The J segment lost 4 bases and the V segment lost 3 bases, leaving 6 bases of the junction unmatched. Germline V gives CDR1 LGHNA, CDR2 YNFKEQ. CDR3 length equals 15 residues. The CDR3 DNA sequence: TGTGCCAGCAGCCAGGCGGGACAGGGATTCTATGGCTACACCTTC. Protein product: CASSQAGQGFYGYTF.

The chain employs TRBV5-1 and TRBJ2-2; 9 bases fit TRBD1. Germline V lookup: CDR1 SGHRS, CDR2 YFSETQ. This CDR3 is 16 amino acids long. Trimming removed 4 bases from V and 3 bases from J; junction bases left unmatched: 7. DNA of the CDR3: TGCGCCAGCAGCATCACCGGGACAGGGCACACCGGGGAGCTGTTTTTT. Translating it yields CASSITGTGHTGELFF.

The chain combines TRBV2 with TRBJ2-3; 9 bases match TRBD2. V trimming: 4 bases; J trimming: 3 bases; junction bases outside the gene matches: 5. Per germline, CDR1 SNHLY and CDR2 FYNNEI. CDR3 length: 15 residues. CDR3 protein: CASSAIAGATDTQYF. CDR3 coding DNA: TGTGCCAGCAGTGCCATAGCGGGAGCTACAGATACGCAGTATTTT. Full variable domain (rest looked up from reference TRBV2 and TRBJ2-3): EPEVTQTPSHQVTQMGQEVILRCVPISNHLYFYWYRQILGQKVEFLVSFYNNEISEKSEIFDDQFSVERPDGSNFTLKIRSTKLEDSAMYFCASSAIAGATDTQYFGPGTRLTVL.

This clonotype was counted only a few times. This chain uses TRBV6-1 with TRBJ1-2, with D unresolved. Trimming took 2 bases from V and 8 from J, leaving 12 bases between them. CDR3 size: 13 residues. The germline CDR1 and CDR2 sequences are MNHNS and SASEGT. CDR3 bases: TGTGCCAGCAGTGAATCGTTTGGGCTAGGCTACACCTTC. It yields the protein CASSESFGLGYTF.

This CDR3 reads CASSPGLGGGGNIQYF. The CDR3 coding sequence is TGCGCCAGCAGCCCGGGGCTAGGGGGAGGGGGAAACATTCAGTACTTC. The rearrangement uses TRBV4-3 and TRBJ2-4, with D perhaps matching TRBD2 (7 bases). The V end lost 4 bases, the J end lost 6 bases, and 19 bases lay between the germline ends. CDR1 is LGHNA and CDR2 is YSLEER in the germline V gene. CDR3 length: 16 residues.

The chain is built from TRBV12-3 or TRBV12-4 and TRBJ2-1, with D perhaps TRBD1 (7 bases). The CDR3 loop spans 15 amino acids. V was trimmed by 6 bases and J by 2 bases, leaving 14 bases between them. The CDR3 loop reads CASSNFRGAYNEQFF. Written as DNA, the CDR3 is TGTGCCAGCAGCAACTTCAGGGGGGCCTACAATGAGCAGTTCTTC.

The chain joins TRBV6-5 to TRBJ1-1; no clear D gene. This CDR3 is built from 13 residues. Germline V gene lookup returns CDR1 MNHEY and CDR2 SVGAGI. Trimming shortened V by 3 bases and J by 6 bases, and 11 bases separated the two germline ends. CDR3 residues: CASSYPGRSEAFF. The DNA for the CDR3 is TGTGCCAGCAGTTATCCCGGACGGTCTGAAGCTTTCTTT.

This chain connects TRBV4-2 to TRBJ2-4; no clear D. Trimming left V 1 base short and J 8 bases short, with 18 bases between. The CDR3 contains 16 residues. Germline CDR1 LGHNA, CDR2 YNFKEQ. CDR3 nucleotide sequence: TGTGCCAGCAGCCAAGGTACAACATCCGTAACGGACATTCAGTACTTC. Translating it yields CASSQGTTSVTDIQYF.

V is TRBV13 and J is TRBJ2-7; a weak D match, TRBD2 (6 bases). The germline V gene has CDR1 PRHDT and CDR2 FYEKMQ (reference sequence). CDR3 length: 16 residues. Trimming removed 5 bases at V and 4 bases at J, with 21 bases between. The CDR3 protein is CASSEPTGAEPYEQYF. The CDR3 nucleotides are TGTGCCAGCAGCGAACCGACGGGAGCAGAGCCTTACGAGCAGTACTTC.

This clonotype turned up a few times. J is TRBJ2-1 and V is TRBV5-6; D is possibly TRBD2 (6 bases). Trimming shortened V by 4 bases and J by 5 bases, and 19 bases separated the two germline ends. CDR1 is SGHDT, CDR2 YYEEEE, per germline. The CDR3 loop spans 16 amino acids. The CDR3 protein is CASSRGLGTGDNEQFF. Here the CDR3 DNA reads TGTGCCAGCAGCCGCGGGCTAGGGACGGGAGACAATGAGCAGTTCTTC.

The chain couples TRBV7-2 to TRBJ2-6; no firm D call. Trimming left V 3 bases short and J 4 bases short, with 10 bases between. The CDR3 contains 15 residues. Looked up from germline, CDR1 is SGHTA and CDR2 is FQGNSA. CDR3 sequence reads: CASSFLPNGANVLTF. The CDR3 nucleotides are TGTGCCAGCAGCTTCCTCCCAAACGGGGCCAACGTCCTGACTTTC.

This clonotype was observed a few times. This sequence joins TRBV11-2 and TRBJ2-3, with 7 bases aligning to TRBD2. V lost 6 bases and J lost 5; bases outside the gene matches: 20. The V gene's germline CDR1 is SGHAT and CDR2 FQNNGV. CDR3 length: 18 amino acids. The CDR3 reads CASSRWPRAGVDRDTQYF. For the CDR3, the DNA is TGTGCCAGCAGTCGTTGGCCCCGGGCGGGGGTCGATAGAGATACGCAGTATTTT. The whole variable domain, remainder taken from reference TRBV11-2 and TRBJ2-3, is EAGVAQSPRYKIIEKRQSVAFWCNPISGHATLYWYQQILGQGPKLLIQFQNNGVVDDSQLPKDRFSAERLKGVDSTLKIQPAKLEDSAVYLCASSRWPRAGVDRDTQYFGPGTRLTVL.